This entry is about one TCR beta chain. Repertoires were generated with immunoSEQ multiplex PCR, while TCRdb's copy carries only in-frame clones and drops some. The top ten clones hold 6.5% of a sample with roughly 200,000 clones, roughly 78% of them seen once. Germline V gene data show CDR1 as MGHRA and CDR2 as YSYEKL. V was pared by 4 bases and J by 6 bases, with 15 bases between. This CDR3 has 14 amino acids. The data originate from a study of blood T cell repertoires in COVID-19. This TCR derives from a man between 65 and 85 years old with active or convalescent COVID-19. The rearrangement uses TRBV4-1 and TRBJ1-2, with D perhaps TRBD1 (6 bases). Sample: peripheral blood. The CDR3 here is CASSPPSRGHGYTF. The CDR3 DNA reads TGCGCCAGCAGCCCCCCCTCCAGGGGACATGGCTACACCTTC.